The 29 T cell receptor beta chains in this list originate from one sample, sequenced in a study of control samples from healthy donors and cancer patients. Sequenced by immunoSEQ multiplex PCR; TCRdb stores in-frame clones only, minus some. The table lists roughly 120,000 clones, 88% of them singletons. Sequencing was performed on blood. Receptor source: a woman in her sixties or seventies in good health.

Only one count was recorded for this clone. The chain combines TRBV7-9 with TRBJ2-2; possible D gene TRBD2, 6 bases. Germline assignment: CDR1 SEHNR and CDR2 FQNEAQ (reference sequence). With 5 bases removed from V and 6 bases from J, the gap between germline ends came to 13 bases. The CDR3 is 14 amino acids. This CDR3 reads CASSRTGLAGELFF. CDR3 bases: TGTGCCAGCAGCCGCACGGGACTCGCCGGGGAGCTGTTTTTT.

The J gene is TRBJ2-1, the V gene TRBV10-1, with 12 bases matching TRBD2. The CDR3 loop spans 15 amino acids. Germline loops: CDR1 WNHNN, CDR2 SYGVQD (reference sequence). Trimming at V came to 6 bases and at J to 9 bases, leaving 9 bases not matched to a gene. The CDR3 spells CASSSTSGGSPEQFF. The CDR3 DNA follows: TGCGCCAGCAGCTCGACTAGCGGGGGCAGCCCTGAGCAGTTCTTC.

V is TRBV2 and J is TRBJ1-1, with unresolved D. V was cut by 0 bases and J by 14 bases, with 16 bases left in between. CDR3 length: 13 amino acids. Germline V gives CDR1 SNHLY, CDR2 FYNNEI. DNA of the CDR3: TGTGCCAGCAGTGAAGCGCCCAGGTCGGAGGTCTTCTTT. Translated, it gives CASSEAPRSEVFF.

This chain joins TRBV15 and TRBJ2-7; 9 positions match TRBD1. Trimming at V came to 6 bases and at J to 6 bases, leaving 12 bases not matched to a gene. CDR1 and CDR2 (germline): LNHNV, YYDKDF (reference sequence). The CDR3 is 15 residues long. The CDR3 is CATRALGTGTSEQYF. The CDR3 nucleotides are TGTGCCACCAGGGCTCTGGGGACAGGGACGAGCGAGCAGTACTTC.

The chain is built from TRBV7-9 and TRBJ1-5; D may be TRBD1 (6 bases). The V end was cut by 5 bases, the J end by 3 bases, with 17 bases between. The CDR3 is 16 residues long. Germline lookup yields CDR1 SEHNR and CDR2 FQNEAQ (reference sequence). The CDR3 DNA reads TGTGCCAGCAGCCCGATAGGGGGACGGTTCAATCAGCCCCAGCATTTT. This codes for CASSPIGGRFNQPQHF.

This chain connects TRBV3-1 (or the pseudogene TRBV3-2) to TRBJ1-1; D remains ambiguous. This CDR3 is 12 amino acids long. CDR1 LGHDT and CDR2 YNNKEL come from the germline V gene (reference sequence). Trimming took 3 bases from V and 4 from J, leaving 6 bases between them. CDR3 DNA sequence: TGTGCCAGCAGCCACCGGACCACTGAAGCTTTCTTT. This gives the protein CASSHRTTEAFF.

CDR3 in DNA: TGTGCCAGTAGTATAAGCCCGACAGGGGGTCTAACTGAAGCTTTCTTT. Translation gives CASSISPTGGLTEAFF. The chain recombines TRBV19 with TRBJ1-1, with 9 bases identical to TRBD1. CDR1 LNHDA and CDR2 SQIVND come from the germline V gene (reference sequence). The CDR3 contains 16 residues. V shed 2 bases, J shed 5 bases, and the junction held 9 bases outside the gene matches.

The chain couples TRBV6-1 to TRBJ2-7; a weak D match, TRBD2 (7 bases). Germline V gene sequence: CDR1 MNHNS, CDR2 SASEGT. V was cut by 3 bases and J by 6 bases, with 15 bases left in between. The CDR3 loop spans 14 amino acids. The CDR3 reads CASSEGGLDPEQYF. As DNA, the CDR3 is TGTGCCAGCAGTGAGGGGGGGCTTGACCCCGAGCAGTACTTC.

The table lists this clone with a count of one. The chain joins TRBV5-1 to TRBJ2-5; 7 positions agree with TRBD2. Germline CDR1 is SGHRS and CDR2 is YFSETQ. This CDR3 has 14 amino acids. V trimming: 4 bases; J trimming: 9 bases; junction bases outside the gene matches: 12. The CDR3 nucleotides read TGCGCCAGCAGCCCGGATGGGGGGGTGGCGGCCCAGTACTTC. It yields the protein CASSPDGGVAAQYF.

This chain joins TRBV19 and TRBJ1-2; 7 nucleotides agree with TRBD1. The germline gives CDR1 LNHDA, CDR2 SQIVND (reference sequence). The CDR3 runs to 15 residues. Unmatched junction bases numbered 14, after V lost 5 bases and J lost 8 bases. Here the CDR3 reads CASSVGRQGRWGYTF. CDR3 DNA sequence: TGTGCCAGTAGTGTCGGGCGACAGGGTCGTTGGGGCTACACCTTC.

V gene TRBV5-1 combines with J gene TRBJ2-2, with 7 bases lining up with TRBD1. Germline-derived CDR1 and CDR2 are SGHRS and YFSETQ. V lost 3 bases and J lost 5; bases outside the gene matches: 7. The CDR3 runs 15 residues. The DNA of the CDR3 is TGCGCCAGCAGCTCACAGGGGATCGGGACCGGGGAGCTGTTTTTT. Protein sequence: CASSSQGIGTGELFF.

The chain joins TRBV12-3 or TRBV12-4 to TRBJ1-2; perhaps TRBD1 as D (5 bases). The CDR3 contains 13 residues. The V and J ends lost 3 bases and 3 bases respectively, with 8 bases between them. The CDR3 protein is CASSFDSHYGYTF. CDR3 nucleotide sequence: TGTGCCAGCAGTTTCGACAGCCACTATGGCTACACCTTC.

J is TRBJ1-4 and V is TRBV10-3, with D maybe TRBD1 (5 bases). The CDR3 consists of 14 residues. Germline V gene sequence: CDR1 ENHRY, CDR2 SYGVKD. V was pared by 3 bases and J by 4 bases, with 9 bases between. CDR3 sequence (DNA): TGTGCCATCAGTGAAACAGGAGATAATGAAAAACTGTTTTTT. This codes for CAISETGDNEKLFF.

The CDR3 bases are TGTGCCAGCAGTGAAGCTGAGACAGGGTACACTGAAGCTTTCTTT. Its protein product is CASSEAETGYTEAFF. The chain uses TRBV2 and TRBJ1-1; 7 bases are a match to TRBD1. Unmatched junction bases numbered 4, after V lost 0 bases and J lost 3 bases. CDR1 is SNHLY and CDR2 is FYNNEI in the germline V gene. The CDR3 loop spans 15 amino acids. The full variable domain, rest sourced from reference TRBV2 and TRBJ1-1, is EPEVTQTPSHQVTQMGQEVILRCVPISNHLYFYWYRQILGQKVEFLVSFYNNEISEKSEIFDDQFSVERPDGSNFTLKIRSTKLEDSAMYFCASSEAETGYTEAFFGQGTRLTVV.

The rearrangement links TRBV11-2 to TRBJ1-3; maybe TRBD1 (5 bases). From germline, CDR1 is SGHAT and CDR2 FQNNGV. This CDR3 has 13 amino acids. Trimming removed 6 bases at V and 5 bases at J, with 11 bases between. CDR3 loop: CASSPDSRNTIYF. In DNA, the CDR3 is TGTGCCAGCAGTCCAGACAGCCGAAACACCATATATTTT.

In its sample, this clone was seen once. The chain uses TRBV6-1 and TRBJ2-7; D may be TRBD1 (5 bases). V was pared by 5 bases and J by 1 base, with 12 bases between. CDR3 length equals 14 residues. In germline, CDR1 is MNHNS, CDR2 SASEGT. CDR3 sequence reads: CASSRQGFSYEQYF. The CDR3, as DNA: TGTGCCAGCAGTCGGCAGGGTTTTTCCTACGAGCAGTACTTC.

This chain links TRBV18 with TRBJ2-7; tentatively, D is TRBD1 (6 bases). Deletions cut 5 bases from V and 2 bases from J, with 10 bases between. CDR3 size: 13 residues. Germline CDR1 reads KGHSH; CDR2 reads LQKENI. The CDR3 DNA sequence: TGTGCCAGCTCATCGACAGGTACCTACGAGCAGTACTTC. This codes for CASSSTGTYEQYF.

The V gene is TRBV28, the J gene TRBJ1-1, with D tentatively TRBD1 (6 bases). The germline V gene has CDR1 MDHEN and CDR2 SYDVKM. Deletions cut 8 bases from V and 6 bases from J, with 13 bases between. There are 12 residues in the CDR3. CDR3 region: CASAGEKSEAFF. The CDR3 DNA sequence: TGTGCCAGCGCAGGGGAAAAATCTGAAGCTTTCTTT.

The chain couples TRBV5-1 to TRBJ2-7; D might be TRBD2 (6 bases). CDR1 and CDR2 (germline): SGHRS, YFSETQ. The CDR3 runs 13 residues. The V end lost 1 base, the J end lost 3 bases, and 8 bases lay between the germline ends. The CDR3 loop reads CASSLTSSYEQYF. CDR3 coding DNA: TGCGCCAGCAGCTTGACTAGCAGCTACGAGCAGTACTTC.

The rearrangement uses TRBV6-5 and TRBJ1-2, with 11 bases matching TRBD1. The CDR3 is 15 amino acids. Germline V CDR1 and CDR2: MNHEY, SVGAGI. Trimming took 2 bases from V and 4 from J; bases not matched to a gene: 3. This chain's CDR3 is CASSYNGQGAYGYTF. The CDR3 coding sequence is TGTGCCAGCAGTTACAACGGACAGGGGGCCTATGGCTACACCTTC.

J is TRBJ1-4 and V is TRBV19; the match to TRBD1 covers 9 bases. The ends lost 6 bases at V and 10 bases at J; junction bases unmatched: 15. Germline CDR1 reads LNHDA; CDR2 reads SQIVND (reference sequence). This CDR3 is 16 amino acids long. CDR3 DNA sequence: TGTGCCAGTAGGCCGGGACAGGGCACCTCCCTTCGAAAACTGTTTTTT. It encodes CASRPGQGTSLRKLFF.

CDR3 DNA: TGTGCCAGCAGCTTAGGGATGAACACTGAAGCTTTCTTT. It is translated as CASSLGMNTEAFF. The chain combines TRBV11-3 with TRBJ1-1; unclear D gene. CDR3 size: 13 residues. V gave up 1 base and J gave up 0 bases, with 3 bases separating them. From germline, CDR1 is SGHNT and CDR2 YENEEA.

The V gene is TRBV7-9, the J gene TRBJ1-3; D uncertain. The CDR3 runs 13 residues. Germline V gives CDR1 SEHNR, CDR2 FQNEAQ (reference sequence). V lost 0 bases to trimming and J lost 10 bases, with 10 bases between them. Written as DNA, the CDR3 is TGTGCCAGCAGCTTAGCAGGAGAACAGACCATATATTTT. Translation gives CASSLAGEQTIYF.

The chain recombines TRBV7-9 with TRBJ2-7; D gene ambiguous. V was clipped by 5 bases and J by 3 bases, with 5 bases between them. This CDR3 is built from 11 residues. Germline V CDR1 and CDR2: SEHNR, FQNEAQ (reference sequence). CDR3 amino acids: CASSLSYEQYF. CDR3 in DNA: TGTGCCAGCAGCCTCAGCTACGAGCAGTACTTC.

This clone has only a few counts. The chain joins TRBV2 to TRBJ1-4; D call uncertain. The CDR3 sequence is 13 residues long. Germline loops: CDR1 SNHLY, CDR2 FYNNEI. V was cut by 7 bases and J by 8 bases, with 14 bases left in between. The CDR3 bases are TGTGCCAGCAAGTTTAGGGTACTCGAAAAACTGTTTTTT. Translating it yields CASKFRVLEKLFF. Full variable domain (missing parts from reference TRBV2 and TRBJ1-4): EPEVTQTPSHQVTQMGQEVILRCVPISNHLYFYWYRQILGQKVEFLVSFYNNEISEKSEIFDDQFSVERPDGSNFTLKIRSTKLEDSAMYFCASKFRVLEKLFFGSGTQLSVL.

This chain joins TRBV11-2 and TRBJ1-2; 11 nucleotides align to TRBD1. Germline CDR1 SGHAT, CDR2 FQNNGV. This CDR3 spans 14 amino acids. After removal of 8 bases from V and 6 bases from J, the junction contained 8 bases not matched to a gene. The CDR3 DNA follows: TGTGCCAGCCGGGAGGGACAGGGGGTTGATGGCTACACCTTC. Protein product: CASREGQGVDGYTF. The whole variable domain, remainder taken from reference TRBV11-2 and TRBJ1-2, is EAGVAQSPRYKIIEKRQSVAFWCNPISGHATLYWYQQILGQGPKLLIQFQNNGVVDDSQLPKDRFSAERLKGVDSTLKIQPAKLEDSAVYLCASREGQGVDGYTFGSGTRLTVV.

This chain links TRBV12-3 or TRBV12-4 with TRBJ1-5; D unresolved. The CDR3 is 13 amino acids. Trimming removed 3 bases from V and 7 bases from J, with 10 bases in between. CDR3 sequence: CASSFAGSQPQHF. CDR3 bases: TGTGCCAGCAGTTTTGCGGGGTCCCAGCCCCAGCATTTT.

The CDR3 DNA reads TGCGCCAGCAGTGGGCGGACTAGCGGGGGGGCAAACACAGATACGCAGTATTTT. Protein product: CASSGRTSGGANTDTQYF. This chain uses TRBV10-2 with TRBJ2-3; TRBD2 matches at 15 bases. This CDR3 has 18 residues. The trim removed 4 bases at V and 2 bases at J, leaving 7 bases unmatched. Germline lookup yields CDR1 WSHSY and CDR2 SAAADI.

This rearrangement joins TRBV9 to TRBJ2-1; D is unclear. Trimming took off 7 bases at V and 9 bases at J, with 26 bases between the two ends. CDR3 length: 16 residues. Germline V CDR1 and CDR2: SGDLS, YYNGEE. The CDR3 sequence: CASHLRRLRLGGEQFF. In DNA form, the CDR3 reads TGTGCCAGCCATCTAAGGAGACTGAGGCTTGGTGGTGAGCAGTTCTTC.